Listed below are T cell receptor beta chains from one sample, sequenced in a study of blood T cell repertoires in COVID-19. Sequencing was performed with immunoSEQ multiplex PCR; in TCRdb, only in-frame clones are kept and a portion is missing. The sample shows about 260,000 clones, about 90% of them seen only once. Sequencing was performed on peripheral blood. Receptors originate from a woman between 50 and 59 years old with acute or convalescent COVID-19. Both conserved end residues are part of each CDR3. D genes are given only for firm matches. Size tells how often a clone was seen (once, few, many) or the class of an expanded clone, and some rows leave it out.

D	J	V	size	CDR3	DNA
TRBD2	TRBJ2-1	TRBV7-9	.	CASSYSGRGNNEQFF	TGTGCCAGCAGCTATAGCGGGAGGGGAAACAATGAGCAGTTCTTC
TRBD1	TRBJ1-1	TRBV7-3	.	CASSLHRQGEAFF	TGTGCCAGCAGCTTACACCGACAGGGGGAAGCTTTCTTT
.	TRBJ1-2	TRBV29-1	.	CSVVAANYGYTF	TGCAGCGTTGTGGCAGCTAACTATGGCTACACCTTC
TRBD1	TRBJ2-7	TRBV7-2	.	CASSPGTGIYEQYF	TGTGCCAGCAGCCCCGGGACAGGGATCTACGAGCAGTACTTC
.	TRBJ2-5	TRBV5-6	.	CASSFSDWQETQYF	TGTGCCAGCAGCTTCAGCGACTGGCAAGAGACCCAGTACTTC
TRBD2	TRBJ2-5	TRBV4-2	.	CASSRQLAGDMETQYF	TGTGCCAGCAGCCGTCAACTAGCGGGAGATATGGAGACCCAGTACTTC
TRBD2	TRBJ2-7	TRBV28	.	CASSFISRGDYEQYF	TGTGCCAGCAGCTTTATCTCGCGGGGGGACTACGAGCAGTACTTC
TRBD1	TRBJ2-2	TRBV7-2	.	CASSLTNRGTGELFF	TGTGCCAGCAGCTTAACCAACAGGGGCACCGGGGAGCTGTTTTTT
.	TRBJ1-5	TRBV6-5	few	CASSLSGWSQPQHF	TGTGCCAGCAGTTTATCTGGGTGGAGTCAGCCCCAGCATTTT
.	TRBJ1-3	TRBV19	.	CASSPFAGTTGNTIYF	TGTGCCAGTAGCCCCTTCGCCGGGACAACTGGAAACACCATATATTTT
TRBD1	TRBJ1-1	TRBV5-1	.	CASSRQGGISEAFF	TGCGCCAGCAGCCGACAGGGCGGGATTTCTGAAGCTTTCTTT
.	TRBJ2-7	TRBV5-1	.	CASSGTGGGEQYF	TGCGCCAGCAGTGGCACAGGGGGAGGGGAGCAGTACTTC
TRBD2	TRBJ2-1	TRBV6-5	.	CASSYLRGRADEQFF	TGTGCCAGCAGTTACTTACGCGGGAGGGCCGACGAGCAGTTCTTC
.	TRBJ2-3	TRBV6-2/TRBV6-3	.	CASSYIVPRLSTDTQYF	TGTGCCAGCAGTTACATCGTGCCAAGACTAAGCACAGATACGCAGTATTTT
.	TRBJ1-6	TRBV19	.	CASSVTAEYSPLHF	TGTGCCAGTAGTGTGACGGCGGAGTATTCACCCCTCCACTTT
.	TRBJ1-1	TRBV6-5	.	CATAGEGNTEAFF	TGTGCCACCGCCGGAGAAGGAAACACTGAAGCTTTCTTT
.	TRBJ2-3	TRBV7-9	.	CASSRELVDTQYF	TGTGCCAGCAGCAGGGAACTAGTTGACACGCAGTATTTT
.	TRBJ1-5	TRBV19	.	CASIAVDRGNQPQHF	TGTGCCAGTATCGCAGTGGACAGAGGAAATCAGCCCCAGCATTTT
TRBD1	TRBJ2-5	TRBV10-3	once	CAISADREETQYF	TGTGCCATCAGTGCGGACAGGGAGGAGACCCAGTACTTC